This T cell receptor (beta chain) was recovered during a study of blood T cell dynamics during melanoma immunotherapy. Sequencing used immunoSEQ multiplex PCR; TCRdb keeps in-frame clones, though not all of them. Of 20,000 to 25,000 clones in the sample, about nine tenths are singletons; the top ten hold roughly 1.2%. V lost 5 bases to trimming and J lost 0 bases, with 10 bases between them. The germline CDR1 and CDR2 sequences are MNHNY and SVGAGI (reference sequence). The CDR3 consists of 14 residues. Time point denoted: pre-treatment baseline. The sequenced sample was blood, obtained from a patient treated with checkpoint blockade. V usage is TRBV6-6 and J usage is TRBJ1-1, with a weak D call TRBD1 (6 bases). The TCR was taken from a human donor with melanoma. CDR3 sequence (DNA): TGTGCCAGCAGTCGACAGGTGATGAACACTGAAGCTTTCTTT. Its translation is CASSRQVMNTEAFF.